This TCR beta chain was observed in a study of shared clonotypes between healthy human individuals. Study-wide context: Each donor's CD8 memory used one plate, CD8 naive two, each CD4 subset three.

TCRdb's table, derived via immunoSEQ multiplex PCR, lists solely in-frame clones and lacks some. Here the sample spans roughly 2.5 million clones, around 94% being singletons. Regarding the study as a whole: Clonotypes shared by all four donors outscored non-shared clonotypes in generation probability. On the whole, naive subsets had larger estimated richness than memory subsets had.

This clone was recorded a few times. Antigen: not known. V was clipped by 5 bases and J by 1 base; unmatched bases: 4. Germline CDR1 is LNHDA and CDR2 is SQIVND (reference sequence). CDR3 length: 14 residues. The chain recombines TRBV19 with TRBJ1-1, with 7 bases fitting TRBD1. The source of this sequence is a man between 18 and 29 years old in good health. The sequenced material came from naive CD4+ T cells sorted from blood. The subset is: CD45RA+ positively selected. The CDR3 loop reads CASSPDRPNTEAFF. The DNA for the CDR3 is TGTGCCAGTAGTCCGGACAGGCCGAACACTGAAGCTTTCTTT.